This T cell receptor (beta chain) originates from a study of control samples from healthy donors and cancer patients. Germline-derived CDR1 and CDR2 are SNHLY and FYNNEI. V lost 6 bases, J lost 5 bases, and 10 bases lay in between. CDR3 length equals 12 residues. Here immunoSEQ multiplex PCR was the method, and the copy in TCRdb shows in-frame clones only, minus some. Altogether 70,000 to 80,000 clones are present, about nine tenths being singletons, with the ten largest covering around 9.5%. This clone has a handful of counts. The same CDR3 also results from other DNA sequences found in this sample. This TCR derives from a woman in her forties or fifties with colorectal cancer. The sequenced sample consisted of PBMCs. J is TRBJ1-1 and V is TRBV2, with D perhaps TRBD1 (5 bases). In DNA, the CDR3 is TGTGCCAGCAGGAATCGGGGGACTGAAGCTTTCTTT. Translated, it gives CASRNRGTEAFF.